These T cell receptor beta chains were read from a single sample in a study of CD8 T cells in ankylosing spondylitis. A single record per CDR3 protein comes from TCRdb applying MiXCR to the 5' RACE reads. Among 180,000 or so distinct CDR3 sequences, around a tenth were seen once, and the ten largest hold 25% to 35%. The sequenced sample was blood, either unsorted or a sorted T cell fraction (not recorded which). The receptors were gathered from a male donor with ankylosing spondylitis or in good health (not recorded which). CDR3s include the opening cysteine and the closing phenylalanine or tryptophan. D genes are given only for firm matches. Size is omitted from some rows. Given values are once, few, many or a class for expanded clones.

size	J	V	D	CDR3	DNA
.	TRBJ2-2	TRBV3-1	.	CASSDSTGELFF	TGTGCCAGCAGCGACAGCACCGGGGAGCTGTTTTTT
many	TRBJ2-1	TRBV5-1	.	CASTLVDSSYNEQFF	TGCGCCAGCACCTTAGTTGACAGCTCCTACAATGAGCAGTTCTTC
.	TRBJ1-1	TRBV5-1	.	CASSLTESTEAFF	TGCGCCAGCAGCTTGACAGAGAGCACTGAAGCTTTCTTT
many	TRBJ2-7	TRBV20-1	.	CSASNRPLYEQYF	TGCAGTGCTAGTAATCGGCCACTTTACGAGCAGTACTTC
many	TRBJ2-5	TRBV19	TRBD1	CASSMTGLKETQYF	TGTGCCAGTAGTATGACAGGGTTGAAGGAGACCCAGTACTTC
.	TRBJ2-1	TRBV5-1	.	CASSTPDTYNEQFF	TGCGCCAGCAGCACCCCGGACACCTACAATGAGCAGTTCTTC
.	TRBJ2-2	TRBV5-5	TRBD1	CASSLGGTGLVTGELFF	TGTGCCAGCAGCTTGGGCGGGACAGGGCTAGTCACCGGGGAGCTGTTTTTT
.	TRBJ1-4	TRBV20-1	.	CSARLLGLRDEKLFF	TGCAGTGCTCGCCTTTTAGGCCTTAGAGATGAAAAACTGTTTTTT
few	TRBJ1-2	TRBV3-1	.	CASATEGLGYGYTF	TGTGCCAGCGCCACAGAAGGTCTCGGCTATGGCTACACCTTC
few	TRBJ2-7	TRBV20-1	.	CSARDSKTYEQYF	TGCAGTGCTAGAGACTCGAAGACCTACGAGCAGTACTTC
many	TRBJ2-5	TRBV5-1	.	CASSLGQGETQYF	TGCGCCAGCAGCTTGGGACAAGGAGAGACCCAGTACTTC
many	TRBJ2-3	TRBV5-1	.	CASSRPPTRLPSTDTQYF	TGCGCCAGCAGCCGGCCACCTACTAGACTTCCTAGCACAGATACGCAGTATTTT
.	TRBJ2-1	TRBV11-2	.	CASSLVLVGSSYNEQFF	TGTGCCAGCAGCTTGGTACTAGTGGGAAGCTCCTACAATGAGCAGTTCTTC
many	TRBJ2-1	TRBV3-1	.	CASSPVRGGNEQFF	TGTGCCAGCAGCCCGGTTCGGGGAGGCAATGAGCAGTTCTTC
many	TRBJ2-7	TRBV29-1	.	CSVTGSYEQYF	TGCAGCGTAACAGGGTCCTACGAGCAGTACTTC
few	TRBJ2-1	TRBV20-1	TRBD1	CSAKDRDGLRGRNEQFF	TGCAGTGCGAAGGACAGGGATGGTTTGCGGGGACGCAATGAGCAGTTCTTC
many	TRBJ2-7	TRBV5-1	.	CASSLAGAVYEQYF	TGCGCCAGCAGCTTGGCCGGGGCAGTCTACGAGCAGTACTTC
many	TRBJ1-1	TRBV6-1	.	CASRNGGGNTEAFF	TGTGCCAGCAGAAACGGGGGGGGCAACACTGAAGCTTTCTTT
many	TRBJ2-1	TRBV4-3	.	CASSQDRDREQFF	TGCGCCAGCAGCCAAGATCGTGACAGAGAGCAGTTCTTC
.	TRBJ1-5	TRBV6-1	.	CASSEAPVRQPQHF	TGTGCCAGCAGTGAAGCGCCAGTTAGGCAGCCCCAGCATTTT
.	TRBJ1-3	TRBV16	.	CASSQSSSGDYSGNTIYF	TGTGCCAGCAGCCAATCTTCCTCCGGAGACTACTCTGGAAACACCATATATTTT
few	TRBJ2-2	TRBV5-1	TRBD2	CASSLASGTSGSKDTGELFF	TGCGCCAGCAGCTTGGCCTCCGGGACTAGCGGGAGTAAGGACACCGGGGAGCTGTTTTTT
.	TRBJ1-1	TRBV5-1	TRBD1	CASSSQGVFTEAFF	TGCGCCAGCAGCTCACAGGGGGTGTTCACTGAAGCTTTCTTT
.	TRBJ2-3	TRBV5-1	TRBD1	CASSRTGQGGKDTQYF	TGCGCCAGCAGCCGGACGGGACAGGGCGGTAAAGATACGCAGTATTTT
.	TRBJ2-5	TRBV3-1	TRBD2	CASSRIPRGLVQETQYF	TGTGCCAGCAGCCGGATTCCCCGGGGACTAGTCCAAGAGACCCAGTACTTC
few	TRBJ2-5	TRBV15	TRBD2	CATSRVEYGGGTETQYF	TGTGCCACCAGCAGAGTAGAGTACGGCGGGGGAACAGAGACCCAGTACTTC
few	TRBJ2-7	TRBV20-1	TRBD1	CSAREGQGRNSYEQYF	TGCAGTGCTAGAGAGGGACAGGGAAGGAACTCCTACGAGCAGTACTTC
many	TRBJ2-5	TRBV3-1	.	CASSQGKGKETQYF	TGTGCCAGCAGCCAAGGGAAGGGAAAAGAGACCCAGTACTTC
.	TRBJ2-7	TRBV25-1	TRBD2	CASSPLAGVSYEQYF	TGTGCCAGCAGTCCCCTAGCGGGCGTCTCCTACGAGCAGTACTTC
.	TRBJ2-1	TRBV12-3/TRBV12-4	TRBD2	CASSPPIAGGYNEQFF	TGTGCCAGCAGCCCCCCCATAGCGGGAGGGTACAATGAGCAGTTCTTC
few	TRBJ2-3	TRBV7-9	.	CASSLPDQPPDTQYF	TGTGCCAGCAGCTTACCGGATCAGCCGCCAGATACGCAGTATTTT